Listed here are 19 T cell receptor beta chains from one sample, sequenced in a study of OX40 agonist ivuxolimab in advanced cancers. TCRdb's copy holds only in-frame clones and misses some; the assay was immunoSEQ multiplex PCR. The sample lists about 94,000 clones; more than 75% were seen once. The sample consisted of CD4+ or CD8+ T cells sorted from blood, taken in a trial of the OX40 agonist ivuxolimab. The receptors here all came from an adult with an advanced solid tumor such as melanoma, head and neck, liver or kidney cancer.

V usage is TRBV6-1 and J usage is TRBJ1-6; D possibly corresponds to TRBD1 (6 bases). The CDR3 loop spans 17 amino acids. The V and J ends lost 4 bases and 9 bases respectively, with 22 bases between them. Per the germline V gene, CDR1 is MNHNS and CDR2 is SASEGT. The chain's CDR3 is CASSVTTDSATGSPLHF. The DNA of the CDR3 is TGTGCCAGCAGTGTAACTACGGACAGTGCAACGGGTTCACCCCTCCACTTT.

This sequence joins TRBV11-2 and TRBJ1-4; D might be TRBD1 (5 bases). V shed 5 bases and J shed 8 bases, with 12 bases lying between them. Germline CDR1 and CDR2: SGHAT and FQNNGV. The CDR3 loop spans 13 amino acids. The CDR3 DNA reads TGTGCCAGCAGCCCAGGGTTTAACGAAAAACTGTTTTTT. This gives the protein CASSPGFNEKLFF.

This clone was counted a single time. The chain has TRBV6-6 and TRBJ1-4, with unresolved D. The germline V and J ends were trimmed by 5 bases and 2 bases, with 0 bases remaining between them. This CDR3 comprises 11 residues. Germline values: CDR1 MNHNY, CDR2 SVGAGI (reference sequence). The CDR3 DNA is TGTGCCAGCAGTACTAATGAAAAACTGTTTTTT. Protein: CASSTNEKLFF.

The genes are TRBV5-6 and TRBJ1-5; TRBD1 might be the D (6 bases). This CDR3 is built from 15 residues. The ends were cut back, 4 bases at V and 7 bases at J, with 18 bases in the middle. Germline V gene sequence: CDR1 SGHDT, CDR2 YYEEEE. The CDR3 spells CASSVNQGQVQPQHF. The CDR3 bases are TGTGCCAGCAGCGTCAACCAGGGGCAGGTCCAGCCCCAGCATTTT.

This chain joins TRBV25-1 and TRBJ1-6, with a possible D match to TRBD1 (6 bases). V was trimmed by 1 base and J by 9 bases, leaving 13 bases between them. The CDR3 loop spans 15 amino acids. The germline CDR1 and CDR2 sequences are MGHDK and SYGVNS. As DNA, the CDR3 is TGTGCCAGCAGTGAATTGAAGGGGGAGGGTTCACCCCTCCACTTT. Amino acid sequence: CASSELKGEGSPLHF.

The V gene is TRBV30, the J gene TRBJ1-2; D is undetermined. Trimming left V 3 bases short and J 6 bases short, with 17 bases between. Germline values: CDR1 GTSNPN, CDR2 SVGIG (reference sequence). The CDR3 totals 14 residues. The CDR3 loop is CAWSLHIGVDGYTF. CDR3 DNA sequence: TGTGCCTGGAGCTTGCATATAGGCGTTGATGGCTACACCTTC.

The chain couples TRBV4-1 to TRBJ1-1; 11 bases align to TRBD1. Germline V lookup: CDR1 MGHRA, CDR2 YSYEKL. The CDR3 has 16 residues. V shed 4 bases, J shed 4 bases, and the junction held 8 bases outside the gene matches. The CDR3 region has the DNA TGCGCCAGCAGCCTCACCCCGGGACAGGGGGGCACTGAAGCTTTCTTT. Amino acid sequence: CASSLTPGQGGTEAFF.

The CDR3 loop is CASSFGDVNQPQHF. CDR3 in DNA: TGTGCCAGCAGCTTTGGGGACGTCAATCAGCCCCAGCATTTT. This chain uses TRBV7-8 with TRBJ1-5; D is perhaps TRBD1 (5 bases). CDR1 is SGHVS and CDR2 is FQNEAQ in the germline V gene. This CDR3 is built from 14 residues. With 3 bases removed from V and 3 bases from J, the gap between germline ends came to 9 bases.

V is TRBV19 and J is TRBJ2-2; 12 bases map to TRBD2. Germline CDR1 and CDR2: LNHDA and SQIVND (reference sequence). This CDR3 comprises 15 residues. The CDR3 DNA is TGTGGGAGTCGACTAGCGGGGGCCCGCACCGGGGAGCTGTTTTTT. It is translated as CGSRLAGARTGELFF.

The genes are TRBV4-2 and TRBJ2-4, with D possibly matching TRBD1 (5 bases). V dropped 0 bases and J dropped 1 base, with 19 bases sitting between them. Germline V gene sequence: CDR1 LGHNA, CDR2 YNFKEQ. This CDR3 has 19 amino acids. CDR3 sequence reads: CASSQDLLGRVEAKNIQYF. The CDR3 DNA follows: TGTGCCAGCAGCCAAGATCTCCTAGGCAGGGTTGAGGCCAAAAACATTCAGTACTTC.

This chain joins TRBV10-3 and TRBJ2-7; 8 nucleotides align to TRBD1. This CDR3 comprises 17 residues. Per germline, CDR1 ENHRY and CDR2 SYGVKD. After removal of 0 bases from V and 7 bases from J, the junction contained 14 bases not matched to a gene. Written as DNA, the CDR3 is TGTGCCATCAGTGAGTCGCCGGGACAGGCGCCCGGCGGTGAGCAGTACTTC. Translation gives CAISESPGQAPGGEQYF.

DNA for the CDR3: TGTGCCAGTAGCATCTCCAGACAGGGGAACTATGGCTACACCTTC. Translating gives CASSISRQGNYGYTF. This chain joins TRBV19 and TRBJ1-2; 8 bases match TRBD1. The CDR3 is 15 residues long. Per germline, CDR1 LNHDA and CDR2 SQIVND (reference sequence). Germline trimming cut 6 bases from V and 2 bases from J; bases unmatched to any gene: 8.

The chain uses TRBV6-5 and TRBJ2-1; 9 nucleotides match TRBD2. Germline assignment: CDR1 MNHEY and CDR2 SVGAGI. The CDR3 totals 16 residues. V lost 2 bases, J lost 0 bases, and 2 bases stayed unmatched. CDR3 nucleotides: TGTGCCAGCAGTTACCGAGCGGGGGGCTCCTACAATGAGCAGTTCTTC. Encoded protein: CASSYRAGGSYNEQFF.

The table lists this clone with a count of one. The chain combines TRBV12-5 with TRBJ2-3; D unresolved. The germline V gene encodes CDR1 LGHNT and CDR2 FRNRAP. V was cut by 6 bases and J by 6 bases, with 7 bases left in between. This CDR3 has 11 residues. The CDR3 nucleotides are TGTGCTAGTGGGTACGAGGATACGCAGTATTTT. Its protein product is CASGYEDTQYF. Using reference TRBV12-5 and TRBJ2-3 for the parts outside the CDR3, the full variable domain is DARVTQTPRHKVTEMGQEVTMRCQPILGHNTVFWYRQTMMQGLELLAYFRNRAPLDDSGMPKDRFSAEMPDATLATLKIQPSEPRDSAVYFCASGYEDTQYFGPGTRLTVL.

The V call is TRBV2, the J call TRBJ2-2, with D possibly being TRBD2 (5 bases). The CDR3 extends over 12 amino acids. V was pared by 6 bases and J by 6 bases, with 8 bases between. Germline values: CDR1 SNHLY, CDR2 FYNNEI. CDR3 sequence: CASSLGAGELFF. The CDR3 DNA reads TGTGCCAGCAGCCTCGGGGCCGGGGAGCTGTTTTTT.

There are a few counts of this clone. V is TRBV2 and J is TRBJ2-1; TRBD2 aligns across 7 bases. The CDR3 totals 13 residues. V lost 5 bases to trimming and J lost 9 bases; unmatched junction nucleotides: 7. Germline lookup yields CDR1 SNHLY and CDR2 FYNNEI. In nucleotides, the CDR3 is TGTGCCAGCAGTTCCGGGACTACCGGTGAGCAGTTCTTC. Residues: CASSSGTTGEQFF.

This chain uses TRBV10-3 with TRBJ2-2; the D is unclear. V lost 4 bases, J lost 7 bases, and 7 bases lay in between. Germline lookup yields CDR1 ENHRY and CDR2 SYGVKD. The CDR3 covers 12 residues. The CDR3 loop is CAISVENGELFF. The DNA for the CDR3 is TGTGCCATCAGTGTTGAAAACGGGGAGCTGTTTTTT.

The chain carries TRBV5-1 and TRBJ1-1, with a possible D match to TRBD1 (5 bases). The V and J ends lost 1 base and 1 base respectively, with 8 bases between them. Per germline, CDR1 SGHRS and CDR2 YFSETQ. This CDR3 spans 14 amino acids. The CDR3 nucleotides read TGCGCCAGCAGCTTGCTAGGGGCGAACACTGAAGCTTTCTTT. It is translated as CASSLLGANTEAFF.

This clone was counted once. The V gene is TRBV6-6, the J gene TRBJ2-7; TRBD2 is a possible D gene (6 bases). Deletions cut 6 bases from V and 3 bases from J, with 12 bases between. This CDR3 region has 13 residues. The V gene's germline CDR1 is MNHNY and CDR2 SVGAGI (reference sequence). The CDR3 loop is CASRGVGGYEQYF. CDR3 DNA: TGTGCCAGCAGAGGCGTGGGGGGCTACGAGCAGTACTTC.